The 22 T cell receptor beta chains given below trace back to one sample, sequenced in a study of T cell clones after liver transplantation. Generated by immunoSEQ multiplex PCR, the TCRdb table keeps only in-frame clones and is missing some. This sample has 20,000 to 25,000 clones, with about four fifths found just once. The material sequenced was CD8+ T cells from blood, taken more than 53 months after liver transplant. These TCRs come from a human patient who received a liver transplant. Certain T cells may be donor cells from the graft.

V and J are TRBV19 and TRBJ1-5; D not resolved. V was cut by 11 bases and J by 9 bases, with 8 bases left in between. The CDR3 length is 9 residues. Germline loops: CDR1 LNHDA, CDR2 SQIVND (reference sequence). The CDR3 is CARPRPQHF. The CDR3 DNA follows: TGTGCCCGCCCCCGGCCCCAGCATTTT. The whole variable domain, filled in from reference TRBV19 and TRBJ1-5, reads DGGITQSPKYLFRKEGQNVTLSCEQNLNHDAMYWYRQDPGQGLRLIYYSQIVNDFQKGDIAEGYSVSREKKESFPLTVTSAQKNPTAFYLCARPRPQHFGDGTRLSIL.

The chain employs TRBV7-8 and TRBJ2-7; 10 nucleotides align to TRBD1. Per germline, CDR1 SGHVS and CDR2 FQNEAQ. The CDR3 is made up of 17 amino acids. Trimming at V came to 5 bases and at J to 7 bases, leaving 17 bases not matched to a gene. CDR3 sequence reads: CASSTSPRQGADREQYF. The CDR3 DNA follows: TGTGCCAGCAGCACATCCCCCCGACAGGGGGCAGATCGGGAGCAGTACTTC.

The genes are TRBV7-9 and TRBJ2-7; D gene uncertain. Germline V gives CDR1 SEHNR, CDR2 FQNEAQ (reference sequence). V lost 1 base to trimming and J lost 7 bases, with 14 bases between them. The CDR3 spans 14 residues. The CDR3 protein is CASSLGWTLGEQYF. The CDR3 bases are TGTGCCAGCAGCTTAGGCTGGACCCTGGGAGAGCAGTACTTC.

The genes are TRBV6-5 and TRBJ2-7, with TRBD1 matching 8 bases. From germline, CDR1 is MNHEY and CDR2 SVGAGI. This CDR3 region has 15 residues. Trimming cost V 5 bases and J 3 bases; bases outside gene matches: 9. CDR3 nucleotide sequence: TGTGCCAGCAGTGGGATAGGGACAGGAGACTACGAGCAGTACTTC. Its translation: CASSGIGTGDYEQYF.

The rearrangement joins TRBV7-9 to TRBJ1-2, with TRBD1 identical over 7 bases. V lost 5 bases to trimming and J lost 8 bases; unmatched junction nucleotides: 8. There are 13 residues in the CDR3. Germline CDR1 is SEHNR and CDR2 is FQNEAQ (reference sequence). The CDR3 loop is CASSPATGSGYTF. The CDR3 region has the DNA TGTGCCAGCAGCCCAGCGACAGGGTCCGGCTACACCTTC.

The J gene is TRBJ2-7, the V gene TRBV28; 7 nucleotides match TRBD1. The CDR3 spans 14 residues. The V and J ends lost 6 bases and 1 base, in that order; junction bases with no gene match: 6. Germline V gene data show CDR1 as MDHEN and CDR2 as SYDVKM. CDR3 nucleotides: TGTGCCAGCAGAAGCCGGGACAGTTCCTACGAGCAGTACTTC. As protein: CASRSRDSSYEQYF.

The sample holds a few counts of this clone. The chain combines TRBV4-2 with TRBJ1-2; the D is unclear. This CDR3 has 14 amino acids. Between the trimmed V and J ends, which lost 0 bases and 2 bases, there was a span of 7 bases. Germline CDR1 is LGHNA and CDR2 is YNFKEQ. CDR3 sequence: CASSQDPGNYGYTF. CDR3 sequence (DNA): TGTGCCAGCAGCCAAGATCCGGGAAACTATGGCTACACCTTC.

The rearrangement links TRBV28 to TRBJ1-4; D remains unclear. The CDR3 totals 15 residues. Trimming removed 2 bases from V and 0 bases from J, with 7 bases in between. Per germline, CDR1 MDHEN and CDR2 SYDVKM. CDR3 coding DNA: TGTGCCAGCAGTTTAACGGTTGCAACTAATGAAAAACTGTTTTTT. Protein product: CASSLTVATNEKLFF.

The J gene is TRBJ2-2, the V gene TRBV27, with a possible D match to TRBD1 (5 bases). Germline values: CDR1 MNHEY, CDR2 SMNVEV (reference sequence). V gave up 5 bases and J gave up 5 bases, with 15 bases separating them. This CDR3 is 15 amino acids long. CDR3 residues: CASSTPDSSTGELFF. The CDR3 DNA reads TGTGCCAGCAGTACGCCCGACAGTTCTACCGGGGAGCTGTTTTTT.

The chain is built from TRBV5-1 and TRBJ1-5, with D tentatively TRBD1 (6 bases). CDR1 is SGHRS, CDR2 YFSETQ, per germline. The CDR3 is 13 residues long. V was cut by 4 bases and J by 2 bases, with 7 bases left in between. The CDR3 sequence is CASSPGGNQPQHF. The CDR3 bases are TGCGCCAGCAGCCCAGGGGGCAATCAGCCCCAGCATTTT.

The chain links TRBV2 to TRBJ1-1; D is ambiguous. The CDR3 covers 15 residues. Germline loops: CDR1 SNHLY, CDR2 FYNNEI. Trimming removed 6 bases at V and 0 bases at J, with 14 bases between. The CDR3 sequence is CASSATILMNTEAFF. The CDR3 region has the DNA TGTGCCAGCAGCGCCACAATATTAATGAACACTGAAGCTTTCTTT.

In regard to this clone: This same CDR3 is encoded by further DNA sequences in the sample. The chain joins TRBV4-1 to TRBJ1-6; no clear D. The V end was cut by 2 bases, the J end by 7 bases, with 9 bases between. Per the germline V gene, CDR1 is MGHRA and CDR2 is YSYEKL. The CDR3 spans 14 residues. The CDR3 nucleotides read TGCGCCAGCAGCCAAAGAGGGAAGAATTCACCCCTCCACTTT. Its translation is CASSQRGKNSPLHF.

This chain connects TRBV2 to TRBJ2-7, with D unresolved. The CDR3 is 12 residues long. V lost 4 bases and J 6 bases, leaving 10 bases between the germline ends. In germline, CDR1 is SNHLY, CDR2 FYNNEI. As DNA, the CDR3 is TGTGCCAGCAGTGTAGTAGGCTCCGAGCAGTACTTC. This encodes CASSVVGSEQYF.

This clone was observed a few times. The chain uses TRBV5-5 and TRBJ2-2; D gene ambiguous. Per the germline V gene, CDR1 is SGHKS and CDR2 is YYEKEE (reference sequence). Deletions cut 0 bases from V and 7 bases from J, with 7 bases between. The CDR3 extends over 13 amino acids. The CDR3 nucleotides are TGTGCCAGCAGCTTGGCCGCCAACGGGGAGCTGTTTTTT. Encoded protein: CASSLAANGELFF.

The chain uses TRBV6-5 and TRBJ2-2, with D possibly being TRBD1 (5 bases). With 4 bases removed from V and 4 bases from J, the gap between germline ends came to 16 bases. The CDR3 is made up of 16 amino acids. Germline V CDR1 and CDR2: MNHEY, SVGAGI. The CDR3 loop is CASSLYEGESTGELFF. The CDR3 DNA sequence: TGTGCCAGCAGTTTATACGAAGGGGAATCCACCGGGGAGCTGTTTTTT.

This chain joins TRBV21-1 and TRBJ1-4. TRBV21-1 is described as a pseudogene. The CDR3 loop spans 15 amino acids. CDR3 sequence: CASSTAGADNEKLFF. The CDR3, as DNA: TGTGCCAGCAGCACAGCAGGTGCCGATAATGAAAAACTGTTTTTT.

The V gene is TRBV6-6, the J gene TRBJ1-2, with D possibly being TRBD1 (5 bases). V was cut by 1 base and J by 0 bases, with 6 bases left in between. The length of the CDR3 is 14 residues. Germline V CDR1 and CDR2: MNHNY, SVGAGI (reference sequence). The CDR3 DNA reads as TGTGCCAGCAGTTACTGGGGGGCTAACTATGGCTACACCTTC. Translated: CASSYWGANYGYTF.

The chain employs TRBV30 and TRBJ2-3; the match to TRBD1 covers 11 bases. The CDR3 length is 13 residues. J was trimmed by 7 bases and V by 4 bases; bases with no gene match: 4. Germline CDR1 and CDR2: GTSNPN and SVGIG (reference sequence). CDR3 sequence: CAWKGTGGHTQYF. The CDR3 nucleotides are TGTGCCTGGAAGGGGACAGGGGGACATACGCAGTATTTT.

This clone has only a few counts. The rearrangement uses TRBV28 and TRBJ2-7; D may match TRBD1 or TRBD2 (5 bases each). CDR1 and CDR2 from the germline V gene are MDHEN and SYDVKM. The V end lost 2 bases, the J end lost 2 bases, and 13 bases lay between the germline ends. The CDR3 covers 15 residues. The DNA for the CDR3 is TGTGCCAGCAGTTTACGGGGCCTCAGGGCCTACGAGCAGTACTTC. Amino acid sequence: CASSLRGLRAYEQYF.

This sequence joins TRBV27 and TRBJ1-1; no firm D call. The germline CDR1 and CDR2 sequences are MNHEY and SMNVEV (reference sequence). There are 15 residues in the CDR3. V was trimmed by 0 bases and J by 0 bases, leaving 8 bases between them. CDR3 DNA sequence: TGTGCCAGCAGTTTATCTGGGAGGTTGAACACTGAAGCTTTCTTT. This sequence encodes CASSLSGRLNTEAFF.

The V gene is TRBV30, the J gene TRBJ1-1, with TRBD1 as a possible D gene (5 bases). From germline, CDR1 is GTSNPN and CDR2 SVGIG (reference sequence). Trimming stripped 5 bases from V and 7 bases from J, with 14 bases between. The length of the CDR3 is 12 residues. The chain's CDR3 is CAWVVDRLEAFF. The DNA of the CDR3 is TGTGCCTGGGTTGTCGACAGACTTGAAGCTTTCTTT.

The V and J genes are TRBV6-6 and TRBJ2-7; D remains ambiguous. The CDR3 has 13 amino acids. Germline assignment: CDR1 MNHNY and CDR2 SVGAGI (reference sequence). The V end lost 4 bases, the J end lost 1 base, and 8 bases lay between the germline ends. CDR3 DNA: TGTGCCAGCAGTTCCGTAGAGTCCTACGAGCAGTACTTC. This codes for CASSSVESYEQYF.